The 5 T cell receptor beta chains given below trace back to one sample, sequenced in a study of blood T cell repertoires in COVID-19. Only in-frame clones appear in the TCRdb table, and some are missing; sequencing was by immunoSEQ multiplex PCR. The sample has roughly 30,000 clones, less than 90% seen once. The sample was peripheral blood. These receptors were collected from a man older than 75 with active COVID-19.

This sequence joins TRBV27 and TRBJ2-2; 7 bases fit TRBD2. V shed 6 bases and J 2 bases; nucleotides not matched to a gene: 6. Germline V gene lookup returns CDR1 MNHEY and CDR2 SMNVEV (reference sequence). CDR3 length: 15 amino acids. CDR3 in amino acids: CASRWGGVNTGELFF. The CDR3 DNA reads TGTGCCAGCAGATGGGGAGGGGTTAACACCGGGGAGCTGTTTTTT.

The chain combines TRBV6-5 with TRBJ2-1, with TRBD1 matching over 7 bases. Germline trimming cut 6 bases from V and 0 bases from J; bases unmatched to any gene: 2. Germline lookup yields CDR1 MNHEY and CDR2 SVGAGI. The CDR3 loop spans 14 amino acids. The CDR3 DNA reads as TGTGCCAGCAGGAGACAGGGCTCCTACAATGAGCAGTTCTTC. Translating it yields CASRRQGSYNEQFF.

This rearrangement joins TRBV27 to TRBJ2-3; 7 bases agree with TRBD2. V gave up 8 bases and J gave up 1 base; unmatched junction bases: 3. Looked up from germline, CDR1 is MNHEY and CDR2 is SMNVEV (reference sequence). This CDR3 comprises 13 residues. The CDR3 region is CASGGGRTDTQYF. In nucleotides, the CDR3 is TGTGCCAGCGGCGGGGGACGCACAGATACGCAGTATTTT.

This sequence joins TRBV5-1 and TRBJ2-1; D gene ambiguous. Germline loops: CDR1 SGHRS, CDR2 YFSETQ. V was pared by 0 bases and J by 0 bases, with 7 bases between. The CDR3 sequence is 15 residues long. CDR3 nucleotides: TGCGCCAGCAGCTTGGCACAGACCTCCTACAATGAGCAGTTCTTC. This gives the protein CASSLAQTSYNEQFF.

The chain has TRBV30 and TRBJ1-3, with D hard to call. Trimming shortened V by 3 bases and J by 4 bases, and 16 bases separated the two germline ends. Germline assignment: CDR1 GTSNPN and CDR2 SVGIG (reference sequence). The CDR3 covers 15 residues. Here the CDR3 DNA reads TGTGCCTGGAGCCTTGAGAGGGTGCGGGGAAACACCATATATTTT. Protein: CAWSLERVRGNTIYF.